This TCR beta chain was captured in a study of blood T cell repertoires in COVID-19. Study in general: COVID-19 samples from acute and convalescent phases originated in the United States, Italy and Spain. PBMCs, B-cell-depleted T cells, or T cells were the source of the cDNA or gDNA that made up the material.

Per the study methods: Estimates of nucleated cell counts were drawn from the amplification of reference gene primers. Here immunoSEQ multiplex PCR was the method, and the copy in TCRdb shows in-frame clones only, minus some. Clone size and the V and J calls come from that table; the DNA yielded D and trimming. There are 120,000 to 150,000 clones in the sample; around 80% occur only once, and 7.2% lies in the top ten. This CDR3 is 16 amino acids long. Germline values: CDR1 SGDLS, CDR2 YYNGEE. V shed 0 bases and J 1 base; nucleotides not matched to a gene: 6. As to this clone: In the same sample, other DNA sequences code for this CDR3.

The V and J genes are TRBV9 and TRBJ2-5; 7 positions agree with TRBD1. This sequence was found in a woman aged 50 to 60 in a cohort sampled during active or convalescent COVID-19. Sequenced material: peripheral blood. CDR3 in DNA: TGTGCCAGCAGCGTAGGTGGCAGGGGGACCCAAGAGACCCAGTACTTC. As protein: CASSVGGRGTQETQYF.